The clone carrying this TCR beta chain was recorded a few times. Its antigen is as yet unknown. This specimen comes from a study of T cell repertoires in cytomegalovirus infection. On the study more broadly: Recently described HLA-C-restricted plus well-studied HLA-B-restricted CMV epitopes were used. CMV infection plus the matching HLA type was flagged by public TCR beta signatures.

Trimming removed 6 bases at V and 3 bases at J, with 23 bases between. Germline lookup yields CDR1 MNHEY and CDR2 SVGEGT. The CDR3 is made up of 17 amino acids. Via MiXCR, TCRdb re-called the reads, giving one row per CDR3 protein. The table records roughly 860,000 distinct CDR3 sequences, about 31% of them present only once. Study-wide results and limits: Carriers of CMV and the relevant HLA type were discriminated by public TCR beta frequency. Dominant in the ex vivo response were TCR beta clonotypes restricted by HLA-C and specific for CMV.

Sequencing used cultured CD8+ T cells from PBMCs, obtained from culture after CMV antigen stimulation. The source of this sequence is a human donor in good health (CMV status not recorded). Some clones in this sample may be carry-over from other donors' samples. V and J are TRBV6-2 or TRBV6-3 and TRBJ1-1, with no clear D. The CDR3 is CASSLPGRMRMDTEAFF. For the CDR3, the DNA is TGTGCCAGCAGCCTTCCGGGCCGGATGAGGATGGACACTGAAGCTTTCTTT.